Included here is one T cell receptor (beta chain) sequence, with context. V lost 3 bases to trimming and J lost 0 bases, with 15 bases between them. This CDR3 has 16 residues. CDR1 and CDR2 from the germline V gene are SNHLY and FYNNEI. These data originate in a study of T-cell reconstitution after alpha-beta-depleted transplantation in children. Using unique molecular identifiers, the investigators prepared the TCRbeta library. In TCRdb, the PCR reads were re-called with MiXCR into one record per CDR3 protein. The sample shows 450,000 to 600,000 distinct CDR3 sequences, about 31% of them seen only once.

The material was PBMCs from the stem cell graft donor, obtained from the stem cell graft. V is TRBV2 and J is TRBJ2-7, with D possibly being TRBD1 (5 bases). The TCR comes from a human donor who donated a stem cell graft to a child with aplastic anemia. CDR3 sequence reads: CASSDRPGLSSYEQYV. The CDR3 bases are TGTGCCAGCAGTGACAGGCCAGGGCTAAGCTCCTACGAGCAGTACGTC.